The 22 T cell receptor beta chains given below trace back to one sample, sequenced in a study of blood T cell repertoires in COVID-19. Data came from immunoSEQ multiplex PCR; TCRdb stores just in-frame clones and leaves some out. The sample holds approximately 120,000 clones, around 81% seen once. Source material: peripheral blood. The receptors here all came from a woman aged 50 to 65 with acute or convalescent COVID-19.

This chain uses TRBV4-1 with TRBJ2-2; 8 bases fit TRBD2. CDR1 MGHRA and CDR2 YSYEKL come from the germline V gene. The V segment lost 1 base and the J segment 2 bases; nucleotides outside the gene matches: 12. This CDR3 region has 19 residues. Written as DNA, the CDR3 is TGCGCCAGCAGCCAAGGTCGTCTAGCGGGTACCATTAACACCGGGGAGCTGTTTTTT. Protein product: CASSQGRLAGTINTGELFF.

This clone was counted once. The chain combines TRBV25-1 with TRBJ1-2; no clear D gene. Looked up from germline, CDR1 is MGHDK and CDR2 is SYGVNS. V lost 1 base to trimming and J lost 2 bases, with 8 bases between them. This CDR3 comprises 14 residues. The CDR3: CASSELGRNYGYTF. The CDR3 nucleotides read TGTGCCAGCAGTGAATTGGGCAGGAACTATGGCTACACCTTC.

The V and J genes are TRBV5-4 and TRBJ2-2; weak D call: TRBD2 (7 bases). The CDR3 runs to 15 residues. CDR1 SGHNT and CDR2 YYREEE come from the germline V gene (reference sequence). The V gene lost 0 bases and the J gene lost 4 bases, with 10 bases spanning the gap. The CDR3, as DNA: TGTGCCAGCAGCTTGGAGGGAGGGGGCACCGGGGAGCTGTTTTTT. Its translation is CASSLEGGGTGELFF.

The chain joins TRBV7-8 to TRBJ1-2; maybe TRBD1 (5 bases). Germline V gene lookup returns CDR1 SGHVS and CDR2 FQNEAQ. V dropped 5 bases and J dropped 3 bases, with 16 bases sitting between them. The CDR3 totals 15 residues. For the CDR3, the DNA is TGTGCCAGCAGCCTCCTGATGGGGGGTGACTATGGCTACACCTTC. This gives the protein CASSLLMGGDYGYTF.

The V and J genes are TRBV7-9 and TRBJ1-2; tentative D call: TRBD1 (6 bases). The CDR3 runs 16 residues. Germline V CDR1 and CDR2: SEHNR, FQNEAQ (reference sequence). The ends were cut back, 5 bases at V and 2 bases at J, with 18 bases in the middle. CDR3 sequence (DNA): TGTGCCAGCAGCCAAACAGGGATCAGCACAAACTATGGCTACACCTTC. Translation: CASSQTGISTNYGYTF. The whole variable domain, remainder taken from reference TRBV7-9 and TRBJ1-2, is DTGVSQNPRHKITKRGQNVTFRCDPISEHNRLYWYRQTLGQGPEFLTYFQNEAQLEKSRLLSDRFSAERPKGSFSTLEIQRTEQGDSAMYLCASSQTGISTNYGYTFGSGTRLTVV.

The DNA for the CDR3 is TGTGCCAGCAGCTTGTCGGGGGGGAAGAATTCACCCCTCCACTTT. It specifies CASSLSGGKNSPLHF. V gene TRBV5-4 combines with J gene TRBJ1-6, with D possibly being TRBD1 (5 bases). CDR1 and CDR2 from the germline V gene are SGHNT and YYREEE (reference sequence). There are 15 residues in the CDR3. V dropped 1 base and J dropped 7 bases, with 12 bases sitting between them.

J is TRBJ2-7 and V is TRBV2; tentative D call: TRBD2 (6 bases). Germline CDR1 reads SNHLY; CDR2 reads FYNNEI. The V gene lost 6 bases and the J gene lost 6 bases, with 9 bases spanning the gap. This CDR3 has 11 residues. The CDR3 here is CASSFGGEQYF. In nucleotides, the CDR3 is TGTGCCAGCAGCTTCGGGGGCGAGCAGTACTTC.

This clone appeared a few times. The chain uses TRBV16 and TRBJ1-6; 10 bases match TRBD1. The V gene end was trimmed by 2 bases and the J gene end by 7 bases; junction bases not matched to a gene: 5. The V gene's germline CDR1 is KGHSY and CDR2 FQNENV. The CDR3 spans 16 residues. In nucleotides, the CDR3 is TGTGCCAGCAGCCAAGCCCGGACAGGGGGAAATTCACCCCTCCACTTT. It codes for CASSQARTGGNSPLHF.

The rearrangement uses TRBV4-2 and TRBJ2-7; 9 nucleotides agree with TRBD1. The CDR3 spans 15 residues. The germline gives CDR1 LGHNA, CDR2 YNFKEQ. V lost 3 bases to trimming and J lost 4 bases; unmatched junction nucleotides: 7. CDR3 DNA sequence: TGTGCCAGCAGCCAGAGACAGGGGGTAACGTACGAGCAGTACTTC. Protein: CASSQRQGVTYEQYF.

The chain has TRBV5-1 and TRBJ2-5, with D maybe TRBD1 (5 bases). V lost 2 bases and J lost 5, with 19 bases in between. The CDR3 is made up of 16 amino acids. From germline, CDR1 is SGHRS and CDR2 YFSETQ. This CDR3 reads CASSLGSTAKWETQYF. CDR3 DNA: TGCGCCAGCAGCTTAGGTTCGACAGCGAAATGGGAGACCCAGTACTTC.

V and J are TRBV7-9 and TRBJ1-2; the D is unclear. This CDR3 region has 14 residues. Per germline, CDR1 SEHNR and CDR2 FQNEAQ (reference sequence). With 3 bases removed from V and 6 bases from J, the gap between germline ends came to 14 bases. The CDR3 spells CASSFADIRNGYTF. In DNA form, the CDR3 reads TGTGCCAGCAGCTTCGCCGACATCCGGAATGGCTACACCTTC.

In DNA, the CDR3 is TGTGCCAGCAGCTTAGGGACAGGGCCGGGCACTGAAGCTTTCTTT. It translates to CASSLGTGPGTEAFF. The chain combines TRBV7-6 with TRBJ1-1; the match to TRBD1 covers 8 bases. The CDR3 covers 15 residues. The germline CDR1 and CDR2 sequences are SGHVS and FNYEAQ. The J segment lost 4 bases and the V segment lost 1 base, leaving 5 bases of the junction unmatched.

The gene calls are TRBV6-6 and TRBJ1-5; 9 bases line up with TRBD1. The V and J ends lost 8 bases and 2 bases, in that order; junction bases with no gene match: 1. The germline CDR1 and CDR2 sequences are MNHNY and SVGAGI (reference sequence). The CDR3 contains 13 residues. Here the CDR3 reads CASWDRGNQPQHF. The CDR3, as DNA: TGTGCCAGCTGGGACAGGGGCAATCAGCCCCAGCATTTT.

The CDR3: CASSLVPGQETQYF. In DNA form, the CDR3 reads TGTGCCAGCAGCTTGGTCCCAGGTCAAGAGACCCAGTACTTC. The chain carries TRBV5-8 and TRBJ2-5; no clear D gene. V was cut by 0 bases and J by 2 bases, with 8 bases left in between. CDR1 is SGHTS and CDR2 is YDEGEE in the germline V gene. This CDR3 region has 14 residues.

The genes are TRBV15 and TRBJ1-2; 10 nucleotides agree with TRBD1. This CDR3 contains 15 residues. Looked up from germline, CDR1 is LNHNV and CDR2 is YYDKDF (reference sequence). The ends lost 3 bases at V and 0 bases at J; junction bases unmatched: 1. CDR3 loop: CATSSGTGANYGYTF. The CDR3, as DNA: TGTGCCACCAGCAGTGGGACAGGGGCTAACTATGGCTACACCTTC.

In its sample, this clone was seen once. V is TRBV7-9 and J is TRBJ1-2, with TRBD1 matching 9 bases. The CDR3 is made up of 18 amino acids. Germline CDR1 SEHNR, CDR2 FQNEAQ (reference sequence). Trimming took 5 bases from V and 0 from J; bases not matched to a gene: 13. The CDR3, as DNA: TGTGCCAGCAGCCAGGGACAGGGTCAATTCCGAGCTAACTATGGCTACACCTTC. Translated: CASSQGQGQFRANYGYTF.

CDR3 DNA: TGTGCCAGCAGCTCGGTAAACTCTGGAAACACCATATATTTT. Translation: CASSSVNSGNTIYF. The chain joins TRBV11-2 to TRBJ1-3; D call uncertain. The CDR3 covers 14 residues. V was pared by 4 bases and J by 0 bases, with 7 bases between. Germline V gene data show CDR1 as SGHAT and CDR2 as FQNNGV.

This chain uses TRBV18 with TRBJ1-3, with 11 bases identical to TRBD1. Germline V gene lookup returns CDR1 KGHSH and CDR2 LQKENI. CDR3 length: 14 residues. V gave up 8 bases and J gave up 2 bases; unmatched junction bases: 2. The CDR3 coding sequence is TGTGCCAGCGAGGGACAGGGGGCTGGAAACACCATATATTTT. It specifies CASEGQGAGNTIYF.

This chain connects TRBV5-4 to TRBJ1-1; D ambiguous. The CDR3 covers 13 residues. Trimming took off 0 bases at V and 1 base at J, with 4 bases between the two ends. CDR1 SGHNT and CDR2 YYREEE come from the germline V gene (reference sequence). Here the CDR3 DNA reads TGTGCCAGCAGCTTGGCGGGGAACACTGAAGCTTTCTTT. It encodes CASSLAGNTEAFF.

The V and J genes are TRBV5-5 and TRBJ2-1; TRBD2 matches at 7 bases. The V and J ends lost 0 bases and 8 bases, in that order; junction bases with no gene match: 11. This CDR3 is built from 16 residues. Germline V gene lookup returns CDR1 SGHKS and CDR2 YYEKEE (reference sequence). The CDR3 sequence is CASSLDTPTAGDEQFF. CDR3 coding DNA: TGTGCCAGCAGCTTGGACACTCCCACGGCGGGGGATGAGCAGTTCTTC.

The rearrangement uses TRBV29-1 and TRBJ1-1; tentatively, D is TRBD1 (6 bases). Trimming left V 7 bases short and J 0 bases short, with 9 bases between. This CDR3 comprises 12 residues. CDR1 SQVTM and CDR2 ANQGSEA come from the germline V gene. The CDR3 region has the DNA TGCAGCGGGGGGGGCATGAACACTGAAGCTTTCTTT. Its protein is CSGGGMNTEAFF.

This sequence joins TRBV29-1 and TRBJ1-2; D gene unclear. The germline gives CDR1 SQVTM, CDR2 ANQGSEA. The CDR3 extends over 12 amino acids. V was shortened by 4 bases and J by 2 bases, with 8 bases between the two germline ends. The CDR3 bases are TGCAGCGTTGGCGTTTCGAACTATGGCTACACCTTC. This encodes CSVGVSNYGYTF. Variable domain in full (rest from reference TRBV29-1 and TRBJ1-2): SAVISQKPSRDICQRGTSLTIQCQVDSQVTMMFWYRQQPGQSLTLIATANQGSEATYESGFVIDKFPISRPNLTFSTLTVSNMSPEDSSIYLCSVGVSNYGYTFGSGTRLTVV.